The 6 T cell receptor beta chains listed next were all sequenced from one sample in a study of T cells in Graves' hyperthyroidism and ophthalmopathy. There were TCR beta CDR3 regions amplified from RNA transcripts. A set of HTBI primers served as the primers for a first-round RT-PCR of the TCR CDR3. Using its own MiXCR run on the multiplex PCR reads, TCRdb lists one record per CDR3 protein. The sample has 600,000 to 700,000 distinct CDR3 sequences, nearly 45% seen once. Sequences were obtained from peripheral blood or thyroid tissue (not recorded which). Receptors originate from an adult man with Graves' disease, either hyperthyroidism or ophthalmopathy (not recorded which).

This clonotype was recorded many times. The chain recombines TRBV29-1 with TRBJ1-2; 7 nucleotides agree with TRBD1. The CDR3 has 12 residues. Germline CDR1 reads SQVTM; CDR2 reads ANQGSEA. The junction had 9 bases not matched to a gene; V was cut back by 7 bases and J by 7 bases. CDR3 nucleotide sequence: TGCAGCGAACGGAAACAGGGGCCTGGCTACACCTTC. Its protein is CSERKQGPGYTF.

This clonotype has only a few counts. This chain connects TRBV5-6 to TRBJ2-6; 9 bases map to TRBD1. This CDR3 comprises 19 residues. The germline gives CDR1 SGHDT, CDR2 YYEEEE. J lost 0 bases, V lost 4 bases, and 11 bases had no gene match. The CDR3 spells CASSPFSETGGSGANVLTF. DNA for the CDR3: TGTGCCAGCAGCCCCTTTTCCGAGACAGGGGGCTCTGGGGCCAACGTCCTGACTTTC. The full variable domain, with the rest looked up from reference TRBV5-6 and TRBJ2-6, is DAGVTQSPTHLIKTRGQQVTLRCSPKSGHDTVSWYQQALGQGPQFIFQYYEEEERQRGNFPDRFSGHQFPNYSSELNVNALLLGDSALYLCASSPFSETGGSGANVLTFGAGSRLTVL.

This chain joins TRBV29-1 and TRBJ1-5; D is unresolved. Germline lookup yields CDR1 SQVTM and CDR2 ANQGSEA. The CDR3 consists of 15 residues. The V gene lost 7 bases and the J gene lost 8 bases, with 24 bases spanning the gap. CDR3 sequence: CSASSGGARQEPQHF. The DNA of the CDR3 is TGCAGCGCCAGCAGTGGTGGAGCACGACAAGAGCCCCAGCATTTT. Full variable domain (rest looked up from reference TRBV29-1 and TRBJ1-5): SAVISQKPSRDICQRGTSLTIQCQVDSQVTMMFWYRQQPGQSLTLIATANQGSEATYESGFVIDKFPISRPNLTFSTLTVSNMSPEDSSIYLCSASSGGARQEPQHFGDGTRLSIL.

This clonotype was found many times. J is TRBJ1-2 and V is TRBV2; no clear D. The ends were cut back, 3 bases at V and 2 bases at J, with 10 bases in the middle. Germline CDR1 SNHLY, CDR2 FYNNEI. CDR3 length equals 14 residues. CDR3 DNA sequence: TGTGCCAGCAGTGACTTGGGCAGGAACTATGGCTACACCTTC. It yields the protein CASSDLGRNYGYTF.

The rearrangement joins TRBV7-8 to TRBJ2-2; perhaps TRBD2 as D (6 bases). V shed 5 bases and J shed 7 bases, with 14 bases lying between them. Germline values: CDR1 SGHVS, CDR2 FQNEAQ. The length of the CDR3 is 14 residues. DNA of the CDR3: TGTGCCAGCAGCCCGTGGGGAGGAGGCGGGGAGCTGTTTTTT. Residues: CASSPWGGGGELFF.

This clonotype was counted a single time. This CDR3 reads CSVTSGQGEKLFF. The CDR3 DNA sequence: TGCAGCGTCACGTCGGGGCAAGGTGAAAAACTGTTTTTT. The V call is TRBV29-1, the J call TRBJ1-4; D perhaps matches TRBD1 (5 bases). CDR3 length equals 13 residues. Germline CDR1 is SQVTM and CDR2 is ANQGSEA. V dropped 6 bases and J dropped 7 bases, with 15 bases sitting between them.